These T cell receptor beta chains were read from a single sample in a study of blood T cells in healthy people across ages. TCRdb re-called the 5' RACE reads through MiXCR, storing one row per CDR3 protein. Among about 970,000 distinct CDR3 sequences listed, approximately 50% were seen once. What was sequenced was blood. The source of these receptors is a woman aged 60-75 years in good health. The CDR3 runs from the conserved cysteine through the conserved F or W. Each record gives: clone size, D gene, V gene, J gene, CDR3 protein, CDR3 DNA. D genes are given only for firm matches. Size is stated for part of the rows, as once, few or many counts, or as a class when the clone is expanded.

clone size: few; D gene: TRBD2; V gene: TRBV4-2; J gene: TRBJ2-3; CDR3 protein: CASSRRVRSGSISDTQYF; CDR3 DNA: TGTGCCAGCAGCCGGAGAGTTAGGAGCGGGAGTATCTCAGATACGCAGTATTTT
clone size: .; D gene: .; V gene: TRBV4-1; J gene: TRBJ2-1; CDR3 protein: CASSPAPAGYYNEQFF; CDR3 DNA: TGCGCCAGCAGCCCGGCCCCAGCGGGTTACTACAATGAGCAGTTCTTC
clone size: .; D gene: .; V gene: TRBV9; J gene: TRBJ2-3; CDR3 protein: CASAKAGGRAFTDTQYF; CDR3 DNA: TGTGCCAGCGCAAAGGCCGGGGGACGAGCGTTTACAGATACGCAGTATTTT
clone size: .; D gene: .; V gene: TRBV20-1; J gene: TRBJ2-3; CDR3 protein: CSASPQRATQYF; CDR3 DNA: TGCAGTGCTAGCCCGCAGCGTGCTACGCAGTATTTT
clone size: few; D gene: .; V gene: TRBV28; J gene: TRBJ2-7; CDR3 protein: CASSLYRDTYPHEQYF; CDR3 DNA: TGTGCCAGCAGTCTTTACCGGGACACCTATCCCCACGAGCAGTACTTC
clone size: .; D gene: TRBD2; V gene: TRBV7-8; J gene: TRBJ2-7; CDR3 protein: CASSSPGLAGGVAYEQYF; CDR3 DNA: TGTGCCAGCAGCTCGCCGGGACTAGCGGGAGGAGTGGCTTACGAGCAGTACTTC
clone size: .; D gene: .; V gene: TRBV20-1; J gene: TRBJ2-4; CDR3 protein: CSARVNKNIQYF; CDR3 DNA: TGCAGTGCTAGAGTAAACAAAAACATTCAGTACTTC
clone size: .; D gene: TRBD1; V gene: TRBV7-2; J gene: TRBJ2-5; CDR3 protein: CASSVGYVAGRGRETQYF; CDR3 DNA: TGTGCCAGCAGCGTTGGATATGTCGCTGGCAGGGGGCGGGAGACCCAGTACTTC
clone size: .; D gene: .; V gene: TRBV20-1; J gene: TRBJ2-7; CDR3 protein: CSAHHRDLLNYEQYF; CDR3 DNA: TGCAGTGCCCATCACCGGGACCTTTTGAATTACGAGCAGTACTTC
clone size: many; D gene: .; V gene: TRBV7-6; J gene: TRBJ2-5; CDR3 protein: CASSSYQETQYF; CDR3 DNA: TGTGCCAGCAGCTCGTACCAAGAGACCCAGTACTTC
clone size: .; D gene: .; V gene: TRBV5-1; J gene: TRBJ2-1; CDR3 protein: CASSVIGGWGSYNEQFF; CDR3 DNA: TGCGCCAGCAGCGTTATTGGCGGGTGGGGCTCCTACAATGAGCAGTTCTTC
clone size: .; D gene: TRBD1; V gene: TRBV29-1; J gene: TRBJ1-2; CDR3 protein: CSVQSGTGAQGYTF; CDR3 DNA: TGCAGCGTTCAGTCCGGGACAGGGGCTCAGGGCTACACCTTC
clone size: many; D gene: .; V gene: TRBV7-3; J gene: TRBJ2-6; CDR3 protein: CASSLTGSGANVLTF; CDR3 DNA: TGTGCCAGCAGCTTAACGGGCTCTGGGGCCAACGTCCTGACTTTC
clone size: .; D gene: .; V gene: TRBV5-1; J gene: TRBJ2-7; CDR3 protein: CASSLALGASSYNEQYF; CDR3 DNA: TGCGCCAGCAGCTTGGCCCTAGGGGCCAGCTCCTACAATGAGCAGTACTTC
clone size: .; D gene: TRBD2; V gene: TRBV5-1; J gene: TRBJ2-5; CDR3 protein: CASSLAFGTSGQETQYF; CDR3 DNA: TGCGCCAGCAGCTTGGCCTTTGGGACTAGCGGACAAGAGACCCAGTACTTC
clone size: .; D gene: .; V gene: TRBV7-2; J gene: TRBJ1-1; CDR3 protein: CASSPRGGYTEAFF; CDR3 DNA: TGTGCCAGCAGTCCCCGGGGGGGCTACACTGAAGCTTTCTTT
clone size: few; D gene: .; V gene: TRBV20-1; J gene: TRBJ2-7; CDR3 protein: CSAAWGKGIYEQYF; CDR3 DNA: TGCAGTGCTGCCTGGGGGAAGGGTATCTACGAGCAGTACTTC
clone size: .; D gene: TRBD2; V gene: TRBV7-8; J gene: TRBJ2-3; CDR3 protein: CASSLEGLAGLAYNPHDTDTQYF; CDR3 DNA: TGTGCCAGCAGCTTAGAGGGACTAGCGGGCCTAGCTTATAACCCCCACGATACAGATACGCAGTATTTT
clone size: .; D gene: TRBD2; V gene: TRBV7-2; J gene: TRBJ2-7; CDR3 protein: CASSPGLVAYEQYF; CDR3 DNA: TGTGCCAGCAGCCCAGGACTAGTTGCCTACGAGCAGTACTTC
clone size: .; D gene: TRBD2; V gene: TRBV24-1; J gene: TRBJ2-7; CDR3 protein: CATSDTAGGRHYEQYF; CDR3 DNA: TGTGCCACCAGTGATACCGCGGGAGGACGGCACTACGAGCAGTACTTC
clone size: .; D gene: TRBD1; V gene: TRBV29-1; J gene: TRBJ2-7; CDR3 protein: CSVRTGISRHGTYEQYF; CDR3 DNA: TGCAGCGTACGGACAGGGATTTCCCGGCACGGTACCTACGAGCAGTACTTC
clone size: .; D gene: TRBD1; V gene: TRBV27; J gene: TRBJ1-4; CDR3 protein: CASKRPTGASEEEKLFF; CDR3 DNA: TGTGCCAGCAAGCGACCGACAGGGGCCTCGGAGGAAGAAAAACTGTTTTTT
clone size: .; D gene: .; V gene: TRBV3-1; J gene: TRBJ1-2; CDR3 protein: CASSHEWGNYGYTF; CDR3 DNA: TGTGCCAGCAGCCACGAATGGGGTAACTATGGCTACACCTTC
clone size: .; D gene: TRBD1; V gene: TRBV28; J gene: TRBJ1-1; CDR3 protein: CASVQSGGDTEAFF; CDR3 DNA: TGTGCCAGCGTTCAGTCAGGGGGGGACACTGAAGCTTTCTTT
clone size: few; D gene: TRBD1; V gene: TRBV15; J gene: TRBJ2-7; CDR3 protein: CATSSAGQGSYEQYF; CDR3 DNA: TGTGCCACCAGCAGTGCGGGACAGGGGTCCTACGAGCAGTACTTC
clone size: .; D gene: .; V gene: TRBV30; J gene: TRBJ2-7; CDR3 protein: CAWSVSSRAEQYF; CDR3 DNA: TGTGCCTGGAGTGTTTCCTCTAGGGCCGAGCAGTACTTC
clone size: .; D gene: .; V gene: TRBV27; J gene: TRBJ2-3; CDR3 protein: CASSLTRASTDTQYF; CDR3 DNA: TGTGCCAGCAGTTTAACTAGAGCGAGCACAGATACGCAGTATTTT
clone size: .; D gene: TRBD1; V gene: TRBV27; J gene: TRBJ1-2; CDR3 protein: CASSLRAGTGGDGYTF; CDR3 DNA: TGTGCCAGCAGTCTCCGGGCCGGGACAGGGGGCGATGGCTACACCTTC
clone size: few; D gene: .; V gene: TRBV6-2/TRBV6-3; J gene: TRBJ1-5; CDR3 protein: CASGRGGRQPQHF; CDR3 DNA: TGTGCCAGCGGCCGCGGGGGCAGGCAGCCCCAGCATTTT
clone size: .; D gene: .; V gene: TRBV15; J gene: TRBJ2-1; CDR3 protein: CATSRLQVIRNEQFF; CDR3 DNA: TGTGCCACCAGCAGGTTGCAGGTTATCCGCAATGAGCAGTTCTTC
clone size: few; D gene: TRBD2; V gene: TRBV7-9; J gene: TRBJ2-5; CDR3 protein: CASSSGLAGGWQETQYF; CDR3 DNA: TGTGCCAGCAGCTCTGGACTAGCGGGAGGGTGGCAAGAGACCCAGTACTTC
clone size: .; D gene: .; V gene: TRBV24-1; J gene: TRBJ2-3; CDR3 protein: CATSDTILADTQYF; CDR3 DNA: TGTGCCACCAGTGACACTATACTGGCAGATACGCAGTATTTT
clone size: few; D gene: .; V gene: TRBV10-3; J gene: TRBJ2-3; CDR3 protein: CAISASGRGTDTQYF; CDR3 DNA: TGTGCCATCAGTGCCAGCGGAAGGGGCACAGATACGCAGTATTTT